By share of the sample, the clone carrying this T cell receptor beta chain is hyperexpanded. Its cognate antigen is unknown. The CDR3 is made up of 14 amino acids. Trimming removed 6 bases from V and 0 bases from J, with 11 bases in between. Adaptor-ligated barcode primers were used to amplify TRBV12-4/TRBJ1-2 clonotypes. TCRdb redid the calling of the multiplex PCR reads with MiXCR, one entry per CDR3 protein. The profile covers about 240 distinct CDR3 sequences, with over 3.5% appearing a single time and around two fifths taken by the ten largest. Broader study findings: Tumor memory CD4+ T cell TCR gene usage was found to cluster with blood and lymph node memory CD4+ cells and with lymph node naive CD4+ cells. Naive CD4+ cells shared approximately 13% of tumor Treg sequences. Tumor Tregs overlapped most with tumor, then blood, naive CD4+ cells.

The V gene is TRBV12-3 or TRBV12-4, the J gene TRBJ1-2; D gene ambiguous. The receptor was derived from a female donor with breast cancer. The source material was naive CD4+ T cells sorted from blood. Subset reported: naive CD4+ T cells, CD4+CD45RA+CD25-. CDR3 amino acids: CASRDSVANYGYTF. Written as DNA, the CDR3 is TGTGCCAGCAGGGACTCTGTGGCTAACTATGGCTACACCTTC.